These 22 T cell receptor beta chains came from one sample sequenced in a study of cytomegalovirus exposure and HLA in healthy donors. A multiplex PCR was run with 60 Vbeta primers and 13 Jbeta primers. The protocol was immunoSEQ multiplex PCR, while the TCRdb copy is restricted to in-frame clones and leaves out a portion. Among about 160,000 clones listed, 84% were seen once. Material for sequencing was PBMCs. The receptor set was obtained from a man in his fifties in good health and CMV-seropositive.

This chain connects TRBV10-3 to TRBJ2-5; a possible D gene is TRBD2 (6 bases). Germline V gene lookup returns CDR1 ENHRY and CDR2 SYGVKD. The CDR3 runs to 13 residues. Trimming removed 4 bases at V and 5 bases at J, with 11 bases between. Here the CDR3 reads CAISGTGAETQYF. The CDR3 DNA reads as TGTGCCATCAGTGGGACGGGAGCGGAGACCCAGTACTTC.

The chain employs TRBV5-6 and TRBJ1-4; D is unclear. In germline, CDR1 is SGHDT, CDR2 YYEEEE. The V and J ends lost 0 bases and 8 bases respectively, with 17 bases between them. This CDR3 spans 16 amino acids. The CDR3 here is CASSLDPTGGSEKLFF. DNA of the CDR3: TGTGCCAGCAGCTTGGACCCAACGGGAGGGTCCGAAAAACTGTTTTTT.

In regard to this clone: At one of its ends the junction is not consistent with the germline gene, which may arise from a read error. The V call is TRBV7-9, the J call TRBJ1-2, with D possibly matching TRBD1 (5 bases). The CDR3 length is 14 residues. Germline V CDR1 and CDR2: SEHNR, FQNEAQ (reference sequence). Here the CDR3 reads CASSLGAGSYVYTF. The DNA for the CDR3 is TGTGCCAGCAGCTTAGGAGCAGGGTCCTATGTCTACACCTTC.

The chain carries TRBV2 and TRBJ2-3, with 9 nucleotides matching TRBD2. The CDR3 spans 17 residues. The germline V gene has CDR1 SNHLY and CDR2 FYNNEI. Trimming cost V 2 bases and J 5 bases; bases outside gene matches: 11. DNA of the CDR3: TGTGCCAGCAGTGAAAGTGGTAGCGGGAGAAGTGGAGATACGCAGTATTTT. Protein sequence: CASSESGSGRSGDTQYF.

Only one count was recorded for this clone. The J gene is TRBJ1-2, the V gene TRBV6-5; D is possibly TRBD1 (6 bases). V dropped 0 bases and J dropped 4 bases, with 12 bases sitting between them. CDR1 MNHEY and CDR2 SVGAGI come from the germline V gene. The CDR3 totals 15 residues. The CDR3 here is CASSYSAGAFYGYTF. For the CDR3, the DNA is TGTGCCAGCAGTTACTCGGCAGGGGCCTTCTATGGCTACACCTTC.

V gene TRBV9 combines with J gene TRBJ1-5; D remains ambiguous. V lost 0 bases and J lost 6, with 7 bases in between. Germline V gene lookup returns CDR1 SGDLS and CDR2 YYNGEE. The CDR3 length is 13 residues. CDR3 amino acids: CASSVEWSQPQHF. The DNA of the CDR3 is TGTGCCAGCAGCGTAGAGTGGAGTCAGCCCCAGCATTTT.

The rearrangement links TRBV27 to TRBJ1-2; 9 bases map to TRBD1. Per germline, CDR1 MNHEY and CDR2 SMNVEV (reference sequence). V gave up 4 bases and J gave up 6 bases; unmatched junction bases: 6. The CDR3 covers 14 residues. CDR3 amino acids: CASSYTGTGNGYTF. As DNA, the CDR3 is TGTGCCAGCAGTTACACCGGGACAGGGAATGGCTACACCTTC.

The chain joins TRBV5-5 to TRBJ1-5, with TRBD1 identical over 8 bases. This CDR3 has 15 residues. V shed 5 bases and J 9 bases; nucleotides not matched to a gene: 13. Germline CDR1 is SGHKS and CDR2 is YYEKEE (reference sequence). CDR3 DNA sequence: TGTGCCAGCAGACTGACAGGGGAGGGGAGTCGGCCCCAGCATTTT. It translates to CASRLTGEGSRPQHF.

The chain carries TRBV6-6 and TRBJ2-2, with 10 nucleotides matching TRBD1. This CDR3 spans 15 amino acids. The ends lost 6 bases at V and 7 bases at J; junction bases unmatched: 8. CDR1 and CDR2 (germline): MNHNY, SVGAGI (reference sequence). The CDR3 bases are TGTGCCAGCAGCCGACAGGGGGCAGTCGGCGGGGAGCTGTTTTTT. Its protein product is CASSRQGAVGGELFF.

V gene TRBV9 combines with J gene TRBJ1-1; no clear D gene. The V end was cut by 0 bases, the J end by 1 base, with 4 bases between. The CDR3 totals 13 residues. Looked up from germline, CDR1 is SGDLS and CDR2 is YYNGEE. The CDR3 DNA is TGTGCCAGCAGCGTAGCTCCGAACACTGAAGCTTTCTTT. It codes for CASSVAPNTEAFF.

In this sample, this clone turned up once. The rearrangement uses TRBV18 and TRBJ1-6, with D unresolved. With 3 bases removed from V and 7 bases from J, the gap between germline ends came to 19 bases. The CDR3 has 17 residues. Germline lookup yields CDR1 KGHSH and CDR2 LQKENI. CDR3 residues: CASSPVGVGVGNSPLHF. As DNA, the CDR3 is TGTGCCAGCTCACCCGTCGGGGTTGGCGTAGGGAATTCACCCCTCCACTTT.

This chain joins TRBV11-3 and TRBJ2-3, with D perhaps matching TRBD1 (5 bases). The CDR3 is 13 amino acids. CDR1 is SGHNT, CDR2 YENEEA, per germline. The V end was cut by 5 bases, the J end by 8 bases, with 14 bases between. The CDR3 region has the DNA TGTGCCAGCAGCCTTTCGGACATAGGTACGCAGTATTTT. Translating it yields CASSLSDIGTQYF. The variable domain in full, completed from reference TRBV11-3 and TRBJ2-3, reads EAGVVQSPRYKIIEKKQPVAFWCNPISGHNTLYWYLQNLGQGPELLIRYENEEAVDDSQLPKDRFSAERLKGVDSTLKIQPAELGDSAVYLCASSLSDIGTQYFGPGTRLTVL.

There are a few counts of this clone. The sample contains more than one DNA sequence encoding this CDR3. The chain is built from TRBV7-9 and TRBJ2-7; maybe TRBD2 (6 bases). V dropped 1 base and J dropped 4 bases, with 11 bases sitting between them. This CDR3 is built from 14 residues. Germline CDR1 SEHNR, CDR2 FQNEAQ (reference sequence). CDR3 sequence: CASSLDGGNYEQYF. The CDR3, as DNA: TGTGCCAGCAGCTTAGATGGGGGGAATTACGAGCAGTACTTC.

This chain uses TRBV6-1 with TRBJ1-1, with 8 positions matching TRBD1. With V trimmed by 5 bases and J by 1 base, 6 bases remained unmatched. The V gene's germline CDR1 is MNHNS and CDR2 SASEGT. The CDR3 runs 15 residues. In DNA, the CDR3 is TGTGCCAGCAGTCTGCGGACAGGGTCGAACACTGAAGCTTTCTTT. Its translation is CASSLRTGSNTEAFF.

V gene TRBV6-5 combines with J gene TRBJ2-5, with 10 bases fitting TRBD1. The CDR3 covers 14 residues. V trimming: 6 bases; J trimming: 9 bases; junction bases outside the gene matches: 10. CDR1 and CDR2 from the germline V gene are MNHEY and SVGAGI. The CDR3 DNA reads as TGTGCCAGCAGCCTTGACAGGGGGCTAGTGGCCCAGTACTTC. Residues: CASSLDRGLVAQYF.

The chain joins TRBV7-7 to TRBJ2-5, with TRBD2 matching over 13 bases. The CDR3 extends over 16 amino acids. Germline V CDR1 and CDR2: SSHAT, FNYEAQ (reference sequence). The V segment lost 5 bases and the J segment 2 bases; nucleotides outside the gene matches: 5. The CDR3 loop reads CASSPTSGGHQETQYF. The CDR3 DNA sequence: TGTGCCAGCAGCCCGACTAGCGGGGGGCATCAAGAGACCCAGTACTTC.

This rearrangement joins TRBV6-5 to TRBJ1-2; D remains unclear. Germline-derived CDR1 and CDR2 are MNHEY and SVGAGI. V dropped 0 bases and J dropped 2 bases, with 10 bases sitting between them. CDR3 length: 15 residues. The CDR3 bases are TGTGCCAGCAGTTACTCCGAAGCGGGGAACTATGGCTACACCTTC. This gives the protein CASSYSEAGNYGYTF.

The rearrangement links TRBV19 to TRBJ1-3; no clear D. CDR1 is LNHDA, CDR2 SQIVND, per germline (reference sequence). The CDR3 sequence is 13 residues long. As DNA, the CDR3 is TGTGCTTCTCCTCGCGCGGGTGGAAACACCATATATTTT. Translated: CASPRAGGNTIYF.

This chain connects TRBV27 to TRBJ2-6; D might be TRBD1 (6 bases). This CDR3 is built from 18 residues. With 5 bases removed from V and 1 base from J, the gap between germline ends came to 18 bases. CDR1 and CDR2 (germline): MNHEY, SMNVEV (reference sequence). The CDR3 region is CASSPLSFTGSGANVLTF. The CDR3 DNA reads as TGTGCCAGCAGTCCCCTGTCATTTACAGGGTCTGGGGCCAACGTCCTGACTTTC.

The V and J genes are TRBV6-1 and TRBJ2-5; D possibly corresponds to TRBD1 (6 bases). This CDR3 region has 13 residues. Germline CDR1 is MNHNS and CDR2 is SASEGT. V was shortened by 7 bases and J by 9 bases, with 18 bases between the two germline ends. The CDR3 coding sequence is TGTGCCAGCAAGGCGCAGGGGTTGGGCGCCCAGTACTTC. Translation: CASKAQGLGAQYF.

V gene TRBV29-1 combines with J gene TRBJ2-1, with 13 bases fitting TRBD2. With 4 bases clipped from V and 0 bases from J, the junction kept 6 bases outside the gene matches. CDR3 length: 17 residues. The V gene's germline CDR1 is SQVTM and CDR2 ANQGSEA. The CDR3 region is CSVGGLAGSSSYNEQFF. The CDR3, as DNA: TGCAGCGTTGGGGGACTAGCGGGATCAAGCTCCTACAATGAGCAGTTCTTC.

The V gene is TRBV5-1, the J gene TRBJ1-2, with 8 nucleotides matching TRBD1. The germline V gene encodes CDR1 SGHRS and CDR2 YFSETQ. CDR3 length: 15 residues. With V trimmed by 4 bases and J by 5 bases, 10 bases remained unmatched. CDR3 in amino acids: CASSPYLDREYGYTF. DNA for the CDR3: TGCGCCAGCAGCCCTTACTTGGACAGGGAGTATGGCTACACCTTC.